The 19 T cell receptor beta chains below were found in one sample sequenced in a study of blood T cell repertoires in COVID-19. Here immunoSEQ multiplex PCR was the method, and the copy in TCRdb shows in-frame clones only, minus some. The table has 180,000 or so clones, 80% to 90% seen once. Sequenced sample: peripheral blood. These receptors originate from an elderly woman with COVID-19, enrolled during active disease.

The rearrangement links TRBV2 to TRBJ2-5; possibly TRBD1 for D (6 bases). The CDR3 spans 11 residues. Germline-derived CDR1 and CDR2 are SNHLY and FYNNEI. Trimming pared 4 bases from V and 13 bases from J, leaving 13 bases between. CDR3 sequence reads: CASSAAGTRYF. The CDR3 nucleotides are TGTGCCAGCAGTGCAGCCGGGACACGGTACTTC.

The chain links TRBV4-1 to TRBJ2-5, with 8 positions matching TRBD2. The CDR3 spans 15 residues. The trim removed 6 bases at V and 5 bases at J, leaving 11 bases unmatched. CDR1 is MGHRA and CDR2 is YSYEKL in the germline V gene. Here the CDR3 DNA reads TGCGCCAGCAGGGCCCCCGGGACTAGTGGTGAGACCCAGTACTTC. It codes for CASRAPGTSGETQYF.

CDR3 amino acids: CASRGGLALSYEQYF. The CDR3 coding sequence is TGTGCCAGCAGGGGGGGACTAGCCTTGTCCTACGAGCAGTACTTC. This chain connects TRBV6-5 to TRBJ2-7; 9 bases map to TRBD2. J gave up 1 base and V 6 bases, and 7 bases lay outside the gene matches. The CDR3 sequence is 15 residues long. Germline values: CDR1 MNHEY, CDR2 SVGAGI.

CDR3 in amino acids: CASSYRDRGLHQPQHF. Written as DNA, the CDR3 is TGTGCCAGCAGCTACCGGGACAGGGGGCTTCATCAGCCCCAGCATTTT. The chain employs TRBV5-6 and TRBJ1-5, with 12 bases aligning to TRBD1. Germline CDR1 and CDR2: SGHDT and YYEEEE. The CDR3 length is 16 residues. V was clipped by 3 bases and J by 5 bases; unmatched bases: 6.

This chain links TRBV5-1 with TRBJ2-5; 11 nucleotides line up with TRBD2. After removal of 4 bases from V and 0 bases from J, the junction contained 5 bases not matched to a gene. This CDR3 is 16 amino acids long. Germline V lookup: CDR1 SGHRS, CDR2 YFSETQ. The CDR3 DNA reads TGCGCCAGCAGCGCATCGGGACTAGCGGACCAAGAGACCCAGTACTTC. It yields the protein CASSASGLADQETQYF.

The chain combines TRBV28 with TRBJ1-1; D ambiguous. Germline CDR1 is MDHEN and CDR2 is SYDVKM. V shed 2 bases and J shed 1 base, with 17 bases lying between them. This CDR3 contains 17 residues. CDR3 amino acids: CASSLLTRIPENTEAFF. CDR3 nucleotide sequence: TGTGCCAGCAGTTTACTCACTAGGATTCCGGAGAACACTGAAGCTTTCTTT.

This rearrangement joins TRBV4-1 to TRBJ2-7; weak D call: TRBD2 (5 bases). Germline lookup yields CDR1 MGHRA and CDR2 YSYEKL. The length of the CDR3 is 15 residues. Trimming pared 1 base from V and 0 bases from J, leaving 10 bases between. The CDR3 sequence is CASSQGSSRSYEQYF. The CDR3 nucleotides are TGCGCCAGCAGCCAAGGGTCTAGCCGCTCCTACGAGCAGTACTTC.

J is TRBJ2-3 and V is TRBV4-1; D not resolved. Germline-derived CDR1 and CDR2 are MGHRA and YSYEKL. The ends were cut back, 0 bases at V and 2 bases at J, with 9 bases in the middle. The CDR3 has 15 amino acids. This CDR3 reads CASSQDPGLTDTQYF. The CDR3 DNA reads TGCGCCAGCAGCCAAGATCCGGGTCTCACAGATACGCAGTATTTT.

The chain carries TRBV15 and TRBJ2-1; D perhaps matches TRBD2 (5 bases). Trimming took 0 bases from V and 7 from J, leaving 7 bases between them. Germline CDR1 reads LNHNV; CDR2 reads YYDKDF (reference sequence). The CDR3 consists of 13 residues. The DNA of the CDR3 is TGTGCCACCAGCAGAGATCGGAGGAATGAGCAGTTCTTC. Translation: CATSRDRRNEQFF.

This chain connects TRBV29-1 to TRBJ2-3; 7 bases fit TRBD1. The CDR3 consists of 14 residues. V was clipped by 6 bases and J by 5 bases; unmatched bases: 11. Germline lookup yields CDR1 SQVTM and CDR2 ANQGSEA. The chain's CDR3 is CSVLGQTDGDTQYF. Here the CDR3 DNA reads TGCAGCGTCCTGGGACAGACTGATGGAGATACGCAGTATTTT.

V usage is TRBV7-9 and J usage is TRBJ2-5; D is possibly TRBD2 (6 bases). The V end was cut by 5 bases, the J end by 3 bases, with 10 bases between. This CDR3 is built from 13 residues. Germline V gene data show CDR1 as SEHNR and CDR2 as FQNEAQ (reference sequence). In DNA, the CDR3 is TGTGCCAGCAGCCGGGACTGGGAAGAGACCCAGTACTTC. It yields the protein CASSRDWEETQYF.

A few counts support this clone. J is TRBJ1-3 and V is TRBV4-1; no reliable D call. The V end lost 2 bases, the J end lost 4 bases, and 6 bases lay between the germline ends. The CDR3 contains 13 residues. The germline V gene has CDR1 MGHRA and CDR2 YSYEKL. The CDR3, as DNA: TGCGCCAGCAGCCAACAACAAGGAAACACCATATATTTT. Protein product: CASSQQQGNTIYF.

This chain uses TRBV12-5 with TRBJ1-1; 7 bases align to TRBD1. The germline V gene encodes CDR1 LGHNT and CDR2 FRNRAP. The CDR3 consists of 13 residues. V was pared by 5 bases and J by 5 bases, with 5 bases of the junction left unmatched. The CDR3 reads CASGTTGRTEAFF. CDR3 in DNA: TGTGCTAGTGGTACGACAGGGAGGACTGAAGCTTTCTTT.

The genes are TRBV11-3 and TRBJ2-2, with D possibly TRBD1 on 6 matching bases. The V and J ends lost 11 bases and 4 bases respectively, with 8 bases between them. CDR3 length: 11 residues. From germline, CDR1 is SGHNT and CDR2 YENEEA. CDR3 nucleotide sequence: TGTGCCGCAGGGGCCACCGGGGAGCTGTTTTTT. This sequence encodes CAAGATGELFF.

This chain links TRBV27 with TRBJ2-7; a possible D gene is TRBD1 (6 bases). The length of the CDR3 is 16 residues. V gave up 6 bases and J gave up 4 bases, with 22 bases separating them. CDR1 and CDR2 from the germline V gene are MNHEY and SMNVEV (reference sequence). The CDR3 protein is CASSSLGGGYWYEQYF. CDR3 in DNA: TGTGCCAGCAGCTCGCTAGGGGGTGGGTACTGGTACGAGCAGTACTTC.

The chain is built from TRBV3-1 (or the pseudogene TRBV3-2) and TRBJ2-1; maybe TRBD2 (6 bases). V was cut by 1 base and J by 8 bases, with 15 bases left in between. The germline CDR1 and CDR2 sequences are LGHDT and YNNKEL (reference sequence). CDR3 length: 15 residues. CDR3 bases: TGTGCCAGCAGCCAAGGAACACTAGCAGGCGATGAGCAGTTCTTC. Translation gives CASSQGTLAGDEQFF.

The chain is built from TRBV5-5 and TRBJ2-5; D is unclear. Germline V gene sequence: CDR1 SGHKS, CDR2 YYEKEE (reference sequence). V was cut by 0 bases and J by 3 bases, with 6 bases left in between. The CDR3 covers 13 residues. The CDR3 reads CASSLDPEETQYF. The CDR3 coding sequence is TGTGCCAGCAGCTTGGATCCAGAAGAGACCCAGTACTTC.

The chain uses TRBV19 and TRBJ2-3; 9 bases are a match to TRBD2. V lost 1 base to trimming and J lost 4 bases; unmatched junction nucleotides: 9. Germline CDR1 reads LNHDA; CDR2 reads SQIVND (reference sequence). The CDR3 covers 17 residues. In DNA, the CDR3 is TGTGCCAGTAGTATAGGACTAGCGGTCCGAGGGCCAGATACGCAGTATTTT. The encoded protein is CASSIGLAVRGPDTQYF.

The genes are TRBV6-5 and TRBJ1-2; unclear D gene. Germline CDR1 is MNHEY and CDR2 is SVGAGI. This CDR3 is 15 amino acids long. V was clipped by 0 bases and J by 4 bases, with 12 bases between them. CDR3 in amino acids: CASSYSRDWAYGYTF. The CDR3 coding sequence is TGTGCCAGCAGTTACTCGAGGGATTGGGCCTATGGCTACACCTTC.